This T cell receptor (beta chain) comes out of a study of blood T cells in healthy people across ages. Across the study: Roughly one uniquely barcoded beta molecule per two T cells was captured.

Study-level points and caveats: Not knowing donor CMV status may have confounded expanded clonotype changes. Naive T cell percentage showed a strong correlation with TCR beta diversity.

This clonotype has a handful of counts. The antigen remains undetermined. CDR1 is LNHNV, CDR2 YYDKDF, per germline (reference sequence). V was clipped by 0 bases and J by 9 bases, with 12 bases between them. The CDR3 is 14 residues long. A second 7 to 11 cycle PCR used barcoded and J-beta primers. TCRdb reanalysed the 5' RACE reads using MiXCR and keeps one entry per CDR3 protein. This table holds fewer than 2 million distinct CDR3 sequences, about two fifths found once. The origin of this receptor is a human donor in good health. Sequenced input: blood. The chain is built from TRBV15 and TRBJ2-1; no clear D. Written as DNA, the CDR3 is TGTGCCACCAGCAGAGAGGGCCAACCCAGTGAGCAGTTCTTC. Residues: CATSREGQPSEQFF.